This T cell receptor beta chain appears in the sequencing data of a study of identical twins. General study results and limits: For cord blood, abundant beta clonotypes had fewer insertions, unlike memory repertoires, which showed none.

TCRdb redid the calling of the 5' RACE reads with MiXCR, one entry per CDR3 protein. The data contain about 530,000 distinct CDR3 sequences, about a fifth of them singletons. A note on this clonotype: Its matching antigen is unknown.

The CDR3 spans 15 residues. Losses at the gene ends were 7 bases for V and 4 bases for J; bases not matched to a gene: 10. Germline V gene lookup returns CDR1 LNHDA and CDR2 SQIVND (reference sequence). The same data also contributed to another study, on yellow fever vaccine responses in identical twins.

The sample taken for sequencing was CD4+ T cells sorted from blood. The V call is TRBV19, the J call TRBJ2-1, with 7 bases identical to TRBD1. This TCR was sampled from a woman younger than 30 in good health. DNA for the CDR3: TGTGCCAGTACCGAACAGGGGCGGACGTACAATGAGCAGTTCTTC. This codes for CASTEQGRTYNEQFF. Full variable domain (rest looked up from reference TRBV19 and TRBJ2-1): DGGITQSPKYLFRKEGQNVTLSCEQNLNHDAMYWYRQDPGQGLRLIYYSQIVNDFQKGDIAEGYSVSREKKESFPLTVTSAQKNPTAFYLCASTEQGRTYNEQFFGPGTRLTVL.